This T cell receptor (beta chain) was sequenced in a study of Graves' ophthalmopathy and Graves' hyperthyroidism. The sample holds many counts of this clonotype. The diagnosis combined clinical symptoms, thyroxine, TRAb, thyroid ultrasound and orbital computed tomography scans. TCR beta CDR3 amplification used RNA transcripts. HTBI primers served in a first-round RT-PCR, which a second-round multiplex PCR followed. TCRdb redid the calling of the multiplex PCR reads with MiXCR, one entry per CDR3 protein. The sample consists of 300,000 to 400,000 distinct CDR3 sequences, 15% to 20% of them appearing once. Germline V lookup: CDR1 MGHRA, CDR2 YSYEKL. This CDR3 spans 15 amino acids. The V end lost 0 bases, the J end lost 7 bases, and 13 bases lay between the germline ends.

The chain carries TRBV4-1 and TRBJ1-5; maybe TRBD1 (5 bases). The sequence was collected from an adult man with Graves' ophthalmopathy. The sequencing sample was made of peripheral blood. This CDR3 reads CASSQERGPRQPQHF. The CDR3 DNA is TGCGCCAGCAGCCAAGAGAGGGGTCCCCGCCAGCCCCAGCATTTT.